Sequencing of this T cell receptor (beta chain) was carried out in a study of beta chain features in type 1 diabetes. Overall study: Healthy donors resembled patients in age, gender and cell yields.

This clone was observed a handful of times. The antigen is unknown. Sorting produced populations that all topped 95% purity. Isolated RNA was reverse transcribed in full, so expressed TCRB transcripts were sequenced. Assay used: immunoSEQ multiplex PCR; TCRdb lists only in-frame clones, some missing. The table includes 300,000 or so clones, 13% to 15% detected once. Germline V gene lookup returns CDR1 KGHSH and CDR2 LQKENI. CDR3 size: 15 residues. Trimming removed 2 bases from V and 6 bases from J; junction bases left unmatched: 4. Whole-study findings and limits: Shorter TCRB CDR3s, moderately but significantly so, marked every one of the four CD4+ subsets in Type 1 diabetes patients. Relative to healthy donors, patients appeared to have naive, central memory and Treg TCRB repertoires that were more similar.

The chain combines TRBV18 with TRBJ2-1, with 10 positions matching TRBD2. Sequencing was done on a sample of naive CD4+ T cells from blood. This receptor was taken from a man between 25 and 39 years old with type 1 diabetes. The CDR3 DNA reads TGTGCCAGCTCACCAGGCCTAGCGGGAGCCAATGAGCAGTTCTTC. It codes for CASSPGLAGANEQFF.